The 18 T cell receptor beta chains given below trace back to one sample, sequenced in a study of T cell responses to AZD1222 COVID-19 vaccine. Clones were read by immunoSEQ multiplex PCR, and TCRdb kept only the in-frame ones, dropping some. The profile shows 200,000 to 250,000 clones, approximately 94% of them singletons. The sample consisted of peripheral blood, taken on day 0 of MenACWY control vaccination. Receptors originate from an adult in good health.

V and J are TRBV28 and TRBJ1-6, with a tentative D call TRBD1 (5 bases). The V gene lost 2 bases and the J gene lost 7 bases, with 15 bases spanning the gap. CDR3 length equals 16 residues. Per germline, CDR1 MDHEN and CDR2 SYDVKM. The CDR3 is CASSLSQGERNSPLHF. CDR3 bases: TGTGCCAGCAGTTTAAGCCAGGGAGAGAGAAATTCACCCCTCCACTTT.

The rearrangement links TRBV12-3 or TRBV12-4 to TRBJ1-1; D is perhaps TRBD1 (5 bases). The V and J ends lost 6 bases and 0 bases respectively, with 8 bases between them. The CDR3 extends over 13 amino acids. This CDR3 reads CASSPTVNTEAFF. In DNA, the CDR3 is TGTGCCAGCAGCCCGACAGTGAACACTGAAGCTTTCTTT.

The chain joins TRBV25-1 to TRBJ1-2; no firm D call. V gave up 2 bases and J gave up 8 bases, with 12 bases separating them. The germline V gene encodes CDR1 MGHDK and CDR2 SYGVNS. CDR3 size: 13 residues. CDR3 in DNA: TGTGCCAGCAGTGAAAGCGGGCCATCCGGCTACACCTTC. Translation: CASSESGPSGYTF.

The rearrangement joins TRBV6-5 to TRBJ1-2, with D perhaps matching TRBD1 (5 bases). The CDR3 is 14 amino acids. Trimming took off 2 bases at V and 2 bases at J, with 9 bases between the two ends. Germline V gene lookup returns CDR1 MNHEY and CDR2 SVGAGI. CDR3 region: CASSYRRQNYGYTF. CDR3 in DNA: TGTGCCAGCAGTTACCGGCGACAGAACTATGGCTACACCTTC.

The V and J genes are TRBV5-4 and TRBJ1-1; D call uncertain. Germline V gene lookup returns CDR1 SGHNT and CDR2 YYREEE (reference sequence). V shed 1 base and J shed 0 bases, with 4 bases lying between them. CDR3 length: 13 amino acids. CDR3 DNA: TGTGCCAGCAGCTTGTCCCTGAACACTGAAGCTTTCTTT. Protein product: CASSLSLNTEAFF.

J is TRBJ1-2 and V is TRBV10-3, with 7 nucleotides matching TRBD1. With 7 bases clipped from V and 0 bases from J, the junction kept 5 bases outside the gene matches. The CDR3 totals 14 residues. Per the germline V gene, CDR1 is ENHRY and CDR2 is SYGVKD. The CDR3 DNA sequence: TGTGCCATCAAAAGGGACAGCTCTAACTATGGCTACACCTTC. Residues: CAIKRDSSNYGYTF.

The V gene is TRBV7-9, the J gene TRBJ2-1; D is uncertain. Deletions cut 2 bases from V and 5 bases from J, with 7 bases between. The CDR3 is 13 residues long. Per the germline V gene, CDR1 is SEHNR and CDR2 is FQNEAQ (reference sequence). CDR3 region: CASSLKHHNEQFF. DNA for the CDR3: TGTGCCAGCAGCTTAAAACACCACAATGAGCAGTTCTTC.

The chain uses TRBV10-1 and TRBJ2-1, with 11 bases fitting TRBD2. Germline V gene data show CDR1 as WNHNN and CDR2 as SYGVQD (reference sequence). The CDR3 totals 15 residues. The V and J ends lost 3 bases and 4 bases, in that order; junction bases with no gene match: 2. The CDR3, as DNA: TGCGCCAGCAGTGACGGGACTAGCGGATACAATGAGCAGTTCTTC. It yields the protein CASSDGTSGYNEQFF.

The rearrangement links TRBV6-5 to TRBJ1-1; 8 nucleotides agree with TRBD1. The germline V gene encodes CDR1 MNHEY and CDR2 SVGAGI. V shed 6 bases and J 11 bases; nucleotides not matched to a gene: 8. The CDR3 is made up of 12 amino acids. CDR3 protein: CASRTKTGVAFF. Written as DNA, the CDR3 is TGTGCCAGCAGGACAAAGACAGGGGTTGCTTTCTTT.

The chain uses TRBV4-1 and TRBJ1-1; D is possibly TRBD1 (6 bases). The CDR3 is 15 residues long. Germline lookup yields CDR1 MGHRA and CDR2 YSYEKL. Between the trimmed V and J ends, which lost 4 bases and 2 bases, there was a span of 14 bases. CDR3 sequence (DNA): TGCGCCAGCAGCCTTGCCGGACAGCTCAACACTGAAGCTTTCTTT. Translation gives CASSLAGQLNTEAFF.

V gene TRBV27 combines with J gene TRBJ2-2; D is tentatively TRBD1 or TRBD2 (5 bases each). CDR1 and CDR2 from the germline V gene are MNHEY and SMNVEV (reference sequence). The CDR3 totals 14 residues. Trimming took off 5 bases at V and 3 bases at J, with 10 bases between the two ends. This CDR3 is CASSPRGYTGELFF. The DNA of the CDR3 is TGTGCCAGCAGTCCCCGGGGCTACACCGGGGAGCTGTTTTTT.

This chain uses TRBV4-1 with TRBJ2-7; D uncertain. The CDR3 contains 14 residues. V lost 0 bases, J lost 2 bases, and 8 bases lay in between. Germline V gene data show CDR1 as MGHRA and CDR2 as YSYEKL. CDR3 sequence: CASSQDERTYEQYF. CDR3 in DNA: TGCGCCAGCAGCCAAGATGAGAGGACCTACGAGCAGTACTTC.

The chain carries TRBV7-2 and TRBJ2-1; TRBD2 is a possible D gene (5 bases). Between the trimmed V and J ends, which lost 2 bases and 3 bases, there was a span of 14 bases. The CDR3 runs to 16 residues. From germline, CDR1 is SGHTA and CDR2 FQGNSA. This chain's CDR3 is CASSLSAGAVYNEQFF. The CDR3 DNA reads TGTGCCAGCAGCTTATCGGCGGGTGCTGTCTACAATGAGCAGTTCTTC.

The V and J genes are TRBV6-2 or TRBV6-3 and TRBJ1-1, with TRBD1 matching 9 bases. The CDR3 totals 11 residues. V lost 5 bases and J lost 8; bases outside the gene matches: 0. Germline-derived CDR1 and CDR2 are MNHEY and SVGEGT. Here the CDR3 reads CASSTGGEAFF. CDR3 DNA: TGTGCCAGCAGTACAGGGGGCGAAGCTTTCTTT.

This chain links TRBV5-4 with TRBJ2-1, with 9 bases that match TRBD2. The CDR3 is 18 amino acids. The junction had 18 bases not matched to a gene; V was cut back by 7 bases and J by 4 bases. The germline gives CDR1 SGHNT, CDR2 YYREEE (reference sequence). CDR3 loop: CASSPEGGAGGGYNEQFF. The CDR3 nucleotides read TGTGCCAGCTCCCCGGAGGGGGGAGCGGGGGGCGGATACAATGAGCAGTTCTTC.

The rearrangement links TRBV3-1 (or the pseudogene TRBV3-2) to TRBJ2-4, with D unclear. Germline CDR1 LGHDT, CDR2 YNNKEL (reference sequence). This CDR3 comprises 11 residues. V dropped 1 base and J dropped 14 bases, with 9 bases sitting between them. The CDR3 protein is CASSQGAWEYF. The CDR3 bases are TGTGCCAGCAGCCAAGGGGCATGGGAGTACTTC.

This chain uses TRBV11-2 with TRBJ1-1; unclear D gene. CDR3 size: 14 residues. Germline CDR1 SGHAT, CDR2 FQNNGV. V lost 8 bases and J 6 bases, leaving 19 bases between the germline ends. The CDR3 coding sequence is TGTGCCAGCGTACCGGGCCGACGGCGTCCTGAAGCTTTCTTT. Its protein product is CASVPGRRRPEAFF.

The chain joins TRBV30 to TRBJ2-1, with unresolved D. V was cut by 1 base and J by 12 bases, with 13 bases left in between. The CDR3 consists of 12 residues. CDR1 and CDR2 (germline): GTSNPN, SVGIG (reference sequence). CDR3 in amino acids: CAWSGTGPLQFF. The CDR3 nucleotides are TGTGCCTGGAGTGGAACCGGGCCCTTGCAGTTCTTC. Full variable domain (remainder filled in from reference TRBV30 and TRBJ2-1): SQTIHQWPATLVQPVGSPLSLECTVEGTSNPNLYWYRQAAGRGLQLLFYSVGIGQISSEVPQNLSASRPQDRQFILSSKKLLLSDSGFYLCAWSGTGPLQFFGPGTRLTVL.